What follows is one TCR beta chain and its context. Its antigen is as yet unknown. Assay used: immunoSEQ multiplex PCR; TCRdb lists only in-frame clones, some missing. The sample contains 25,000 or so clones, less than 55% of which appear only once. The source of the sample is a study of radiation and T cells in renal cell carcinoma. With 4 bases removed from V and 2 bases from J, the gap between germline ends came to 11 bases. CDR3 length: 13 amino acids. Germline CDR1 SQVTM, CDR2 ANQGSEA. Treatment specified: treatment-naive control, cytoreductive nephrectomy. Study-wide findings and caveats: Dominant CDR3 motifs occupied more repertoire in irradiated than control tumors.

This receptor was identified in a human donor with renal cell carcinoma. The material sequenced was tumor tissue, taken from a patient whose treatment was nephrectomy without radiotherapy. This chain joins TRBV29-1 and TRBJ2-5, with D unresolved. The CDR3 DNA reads TGCAGCGTTGCTCGAAAGCGACAAGAGACCCAGTACTTC. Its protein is CSVARKRQETQYF.